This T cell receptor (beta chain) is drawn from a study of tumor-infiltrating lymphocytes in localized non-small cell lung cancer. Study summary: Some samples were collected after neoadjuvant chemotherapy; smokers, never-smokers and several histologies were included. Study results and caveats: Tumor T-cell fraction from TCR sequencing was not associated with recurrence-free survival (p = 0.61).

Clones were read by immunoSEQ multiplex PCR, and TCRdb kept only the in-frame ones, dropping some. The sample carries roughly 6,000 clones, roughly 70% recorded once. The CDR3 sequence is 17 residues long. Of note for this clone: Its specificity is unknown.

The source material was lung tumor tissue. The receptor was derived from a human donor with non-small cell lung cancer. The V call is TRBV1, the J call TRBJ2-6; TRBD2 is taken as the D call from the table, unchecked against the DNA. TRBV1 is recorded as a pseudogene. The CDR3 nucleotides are TGCACCAGCAGCCAAGAGCGGGGGCGCTCTGGGGCCAACGTCCTGACTTTC. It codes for CTSSQERGRSGANVLTF.